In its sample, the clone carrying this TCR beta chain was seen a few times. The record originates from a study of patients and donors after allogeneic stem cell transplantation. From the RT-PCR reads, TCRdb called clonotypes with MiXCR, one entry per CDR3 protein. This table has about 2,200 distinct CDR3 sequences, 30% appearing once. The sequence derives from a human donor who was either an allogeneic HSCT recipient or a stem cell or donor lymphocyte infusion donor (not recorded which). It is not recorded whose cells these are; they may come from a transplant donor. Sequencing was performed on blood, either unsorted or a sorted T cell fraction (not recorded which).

The CDR3 sequence: CASSVQGDTDTQYF. The CDR3, as DNA: TGTGCCAGCAGCGTACAGGGTGACACAGATACGCAGTATTTT. This rearrangement joins TRBV7-6 to TRBJ2-3, with D perhaps TRBD1 (6 bases). V was pared by 5 bases and J by 2 bases, with 11 bases between. The CDR3 has 14 amino acids. Looked up from germline, CDR1 is SGHVS and CDR2 is FNYEAQ.